This T cell receptor (beta chain) was sequenced during a study of T-cell memory formation after mild COVID-19. General study points: Second-wave clones with a day 37 peak had unconfirmed SARS-CoV-2 specificity.

On this clonotype: As yet, its antigen is unknown.

TCRdb fed the 5' RACE reads into MiXCR, producing one record per CDR3 protein. This table has approximately 250,000 distinct CDR3 sequences, 15% appearing once. The receptor's source is an adult woman who had mild COVID-19 (a few samples of this study predate the infection). Cell type and time point are not known. The sequencing sample was made of PBMCs or a T cell subset sorted from them (not recorded which).

In DNA form, the CDR3 reads TGTGCCAGCAGCCGAGGGGCCGGGACAGCAAGCACAGATACGCAGTATTTT. Encoded protein: CASSRGAGTASTDTQYF. This chain connects TRBV7-9 to TRBJ2-3; 7 nucleotides align to TRBD1. This CDR3 contains 17 residues. Germline-derived CDR1 and CDR2 are SEHNR and FQNEAQ (reference sequence). With V trimmed by 5 bases and J by 0 bases, 11 bases remained unmatched.